This T cell receptor (beta chain) derives from a study of blood T cell repertoires in COVID-19. Study-wide context: Samples taken during acute and convalescent COVID-19 were collected in the United States, Italy and Spain.

This CDR3 region has 16 residues. The germline V gene has CDR1 KGHSY and CDR2 FQNENV. Trimming removed 4 bases at V and 0 bases at J, with 13 bases between. This table comes from immunoSEQ multiplex PCR, and its TCRdb copy is limited to in-frame clones, with some not included. The repertoire holds under 300,000 clones, with about 88% as singletons. This chain connects TRBV16 to TRBJ1-3; D remains ambiguous. The origin of this receptor is a woman aged 50 to 60 who had recovered from COVID-19. Sequencing was done on a sample of PBMCs or T cells enriched from blood (not recorded which). The CDR3 DNA reads as TGTGCCAGCAGCCCCAATGCAAGGAGCTCTGGAAACACCATATATTTT. This translates into CASSPNARSSGNTIYF.